This T cell receptor beta chain was identified during a study of OX40 agonist ivuxolimab in advanced cancers. The CDR3 sequence is 13 residues long. Looked up from germline, CDR1 is SGHTA and CDR2 is FQGNSA. V was shortened by 5 bases and J by 5 bases, with 12 bases between the two germline ends. Produced via immunoSEQ multiplex PCR; TCRdb's table is partial and in-frame only. This sample yields about 70,000 clones, of which 88% are seen a single time; 0.85% to 1% belongs to the top ten. The chain recombines TRBV7-2 with TRBJ1-1; D remains unclear. This receptor was obtained from an adult with an advanced solid tumor such as melanoma, head and neck, liver or kidney cancer. The sequenced sample was CD4+ or CD8+ T cells sorted from blood, obtained in a trial of the OX40 agonist ivuxolimab. This CDR3 is CASSPQVGTEAFF. The CDR3 bases are TGTGCCAGCAGCCCCCAGGTAGGGACTGAAGCTTTCTTT.